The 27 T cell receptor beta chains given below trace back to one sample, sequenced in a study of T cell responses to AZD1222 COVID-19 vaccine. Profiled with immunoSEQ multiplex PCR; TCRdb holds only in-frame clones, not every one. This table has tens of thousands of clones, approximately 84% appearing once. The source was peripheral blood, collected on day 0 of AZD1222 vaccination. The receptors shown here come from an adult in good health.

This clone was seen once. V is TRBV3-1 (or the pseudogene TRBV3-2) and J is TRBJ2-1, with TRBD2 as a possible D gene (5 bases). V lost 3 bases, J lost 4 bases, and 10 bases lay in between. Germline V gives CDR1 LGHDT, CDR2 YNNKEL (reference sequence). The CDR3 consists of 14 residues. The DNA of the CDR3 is TGTGCCAGCAGCCAGGCTAGCCCATACAATGAGCAGTTCTTC. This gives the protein CASSQASPYNEQFF.

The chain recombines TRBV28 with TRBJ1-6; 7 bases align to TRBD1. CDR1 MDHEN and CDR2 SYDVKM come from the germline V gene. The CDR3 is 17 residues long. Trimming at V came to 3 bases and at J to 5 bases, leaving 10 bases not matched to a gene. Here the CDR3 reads CASSLATGVDNNSPLHF. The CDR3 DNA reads TGTGCCAGCAGTTTGGCCACAGGGGTAGATAATAATTCACCCCTCCACTTT.

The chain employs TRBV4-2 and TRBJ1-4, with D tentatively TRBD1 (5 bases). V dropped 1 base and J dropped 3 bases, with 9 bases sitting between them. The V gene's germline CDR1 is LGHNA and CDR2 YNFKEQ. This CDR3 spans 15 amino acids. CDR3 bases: TGTGCCAGCAGCCAAGTCGCGGGGGCTAATGAAAAACTGTTTTTT. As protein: CASSQVAGANEKLFF.

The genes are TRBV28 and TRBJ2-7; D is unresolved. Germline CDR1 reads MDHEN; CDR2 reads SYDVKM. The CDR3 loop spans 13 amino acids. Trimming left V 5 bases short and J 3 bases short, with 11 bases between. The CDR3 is CASSRTVGYEQYF. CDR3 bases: TGTGCCAGCAGTAGGACGGTGGGCTACGAGCAGTACTTC.

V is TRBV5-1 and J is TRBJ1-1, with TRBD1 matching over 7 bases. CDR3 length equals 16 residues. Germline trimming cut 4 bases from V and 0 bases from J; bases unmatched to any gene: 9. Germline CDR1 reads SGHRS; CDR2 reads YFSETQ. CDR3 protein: CASSLNTGQLNTEAFF. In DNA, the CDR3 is TGCGCCAGCAGCCTAAACACGGGACAGTTGAACACTGAAGCTTTCTTT.

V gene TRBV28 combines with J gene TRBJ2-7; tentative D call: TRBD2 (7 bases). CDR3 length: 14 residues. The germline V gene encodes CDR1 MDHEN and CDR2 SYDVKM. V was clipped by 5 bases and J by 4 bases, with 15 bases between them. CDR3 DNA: TGTGCCAGCAGTCTCCCCGGGGGGCATTACGAGCAGTACTTC. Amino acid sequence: CASSLPGGHYEQYF.

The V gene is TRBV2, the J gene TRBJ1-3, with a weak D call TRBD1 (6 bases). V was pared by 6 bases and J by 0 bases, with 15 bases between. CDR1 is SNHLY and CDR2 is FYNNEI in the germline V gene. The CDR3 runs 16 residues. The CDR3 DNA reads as TGTGCCAGCAGCCCCCGGGGGGCTTACTCTGGAAACACCATATATTTT. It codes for CASSPRGAYSGNTIYF.

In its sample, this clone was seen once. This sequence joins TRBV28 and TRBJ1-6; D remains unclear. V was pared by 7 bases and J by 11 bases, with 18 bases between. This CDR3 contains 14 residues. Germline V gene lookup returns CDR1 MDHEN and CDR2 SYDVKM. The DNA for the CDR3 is TGTGCCAGCACGATAGCCCTCGGCAGTACACCCCTCCACTTT. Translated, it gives CASTIALGSTPLHF.

The CDR3 DNA sequence: TGTGCCAGTATGGGATGGGGAAATTATCAGCCCCAGCATTTT. It yields the protein CASMGWGNYQPQHF. The chain combines TRBV19 with TRBJ1-5; D is ambiguous. CDR1 and CDR2 from the germline V gene are LNHDA and SQIVND (reference sequence). The CDR3 totals 14 residues. Trimming took off 7 bases at V and 5 bases at J, with 15 bases between the two ends.

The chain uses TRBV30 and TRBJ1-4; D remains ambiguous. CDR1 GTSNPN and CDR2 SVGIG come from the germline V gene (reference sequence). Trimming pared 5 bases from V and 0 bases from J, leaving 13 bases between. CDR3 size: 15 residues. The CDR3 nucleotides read TGTGCCTGGGGAGGGCGGATTGCAACTAATGAAAAACTGTTTTTT. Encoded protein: CAWGGRIATNEKLFF.

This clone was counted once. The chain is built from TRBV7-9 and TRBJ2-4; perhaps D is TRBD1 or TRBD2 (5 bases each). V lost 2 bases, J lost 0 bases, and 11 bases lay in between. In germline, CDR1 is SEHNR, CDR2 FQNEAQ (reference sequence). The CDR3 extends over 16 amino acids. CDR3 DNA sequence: TGTGCCAGCAGCTTAACAACAGGACTAGCCAAAAACATTCAGTACTTC. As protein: CASSLTTGLAKNIQYF.

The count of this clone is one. In DNA form, the CDR3 reads TGCAGCGTTGCGGGACTAGCGGGAGGGATGGGCGACGAGCAGTACTTC. This translates into CSVAGLAGGMGDEQYF. V is TRBV29-1 and J is TRBJ2-7; TRBD2 aligns across 16 bases. The CDR3 loop spans 16 amino acids. From germline, CDR1 is SQVTM and CDR2 ANQGSEA. The V segment lost 4 bases and the J segment 5 bases; nucleotides outside the gene matches: 8.

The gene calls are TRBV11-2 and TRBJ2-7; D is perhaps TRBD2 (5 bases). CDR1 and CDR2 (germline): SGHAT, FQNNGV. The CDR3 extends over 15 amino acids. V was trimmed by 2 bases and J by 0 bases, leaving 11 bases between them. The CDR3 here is CASSLIETNSYEQYF. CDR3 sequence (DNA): TGTGCCAGCAGCTTAATCGAGACTAACTCCTACGAGCAGTACTTC.

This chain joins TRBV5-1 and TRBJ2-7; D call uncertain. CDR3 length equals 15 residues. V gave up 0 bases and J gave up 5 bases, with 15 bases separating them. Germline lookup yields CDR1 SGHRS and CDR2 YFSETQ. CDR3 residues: CASSLAARIGNEQYF. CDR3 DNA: TGCGCCAGCAGCTTGGCGGCTAGGATTGGAAACGAGCAGTACTTC.

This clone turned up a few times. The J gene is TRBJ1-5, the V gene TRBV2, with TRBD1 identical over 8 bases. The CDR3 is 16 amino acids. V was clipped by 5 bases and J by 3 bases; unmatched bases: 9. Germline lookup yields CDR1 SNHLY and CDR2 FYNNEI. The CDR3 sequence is CASSSNRQGNNQPQHF. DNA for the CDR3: TGTGCCAGCAGTTCGAACCGACAGGGGAACAATCAGCCCCAGCATTTT.

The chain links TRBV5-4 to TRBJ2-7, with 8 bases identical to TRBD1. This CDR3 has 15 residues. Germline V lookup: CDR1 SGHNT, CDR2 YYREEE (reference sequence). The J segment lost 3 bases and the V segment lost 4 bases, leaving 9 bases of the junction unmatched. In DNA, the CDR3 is TGTGCCAGCAGCCTAGGACAGGGTAGGATCTACGAGCAGTACTTC. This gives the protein CASSLGQGRIYEQYF.

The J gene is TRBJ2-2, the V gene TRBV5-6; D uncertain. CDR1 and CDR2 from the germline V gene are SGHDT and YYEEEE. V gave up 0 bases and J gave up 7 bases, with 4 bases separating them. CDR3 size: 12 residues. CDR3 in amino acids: CASSLGLGELFF. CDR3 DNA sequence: TGTGCCAGCAGCTTGGGACTCGGGGAGCTGTTTTTT.

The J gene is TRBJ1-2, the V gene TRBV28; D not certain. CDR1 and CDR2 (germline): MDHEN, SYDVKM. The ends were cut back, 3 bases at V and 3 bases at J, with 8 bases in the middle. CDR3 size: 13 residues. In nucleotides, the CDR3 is TGTGCCAGCAGTTTTTTTTCAGACTATGGCTACACCTTC. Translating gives CASSFFSDYGYTF.

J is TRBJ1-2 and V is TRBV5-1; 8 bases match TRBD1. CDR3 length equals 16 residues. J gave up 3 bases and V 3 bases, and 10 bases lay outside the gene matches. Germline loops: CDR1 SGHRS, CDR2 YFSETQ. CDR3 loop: CASSSRTGIMYYGYTF. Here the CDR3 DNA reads TGCGCCAGCAGCTCCAGGACAGGGATCATGTACTATGGCTACACCTTC.

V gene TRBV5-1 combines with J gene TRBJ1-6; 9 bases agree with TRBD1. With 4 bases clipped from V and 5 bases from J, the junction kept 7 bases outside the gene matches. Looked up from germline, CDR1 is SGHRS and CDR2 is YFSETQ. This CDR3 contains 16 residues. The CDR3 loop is CASSPDGTGNNSPLHF. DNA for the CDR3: TGCGCCAGCAGCCCAGATGGGACAGGGAATAATTCACCCCTCCACTTT.

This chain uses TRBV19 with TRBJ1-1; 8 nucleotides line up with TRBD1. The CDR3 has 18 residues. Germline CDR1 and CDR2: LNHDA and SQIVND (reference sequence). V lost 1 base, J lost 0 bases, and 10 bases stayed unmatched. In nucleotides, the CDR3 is TGTGCCAGTAGTATAGGCAGGGGGCTTTATCTTATGAACACTGAAGCTTTCTTT. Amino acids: CASSIGRGLYLMNTEAFF. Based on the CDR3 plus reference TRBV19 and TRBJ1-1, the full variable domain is DGGITQSPKYLFRKEGQNVTLSCEQNLNHDAMYWYRQDPGQGLRLIYYSQIVNDFQKGDIAEGYSVSREKKESFPLTVTSAQKNPTAFYLCASSIGRGLYLMNTEAFFGQGTRLTVV.

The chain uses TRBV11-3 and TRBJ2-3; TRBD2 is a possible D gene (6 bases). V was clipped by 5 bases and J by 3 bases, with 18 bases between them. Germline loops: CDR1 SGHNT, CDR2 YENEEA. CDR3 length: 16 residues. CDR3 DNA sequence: TGTGCCAGCAGCCCGGGACTGTCTAAGGGGACAGATACGCAGTATTTT. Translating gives CASSPGLSKGTDTQYF.

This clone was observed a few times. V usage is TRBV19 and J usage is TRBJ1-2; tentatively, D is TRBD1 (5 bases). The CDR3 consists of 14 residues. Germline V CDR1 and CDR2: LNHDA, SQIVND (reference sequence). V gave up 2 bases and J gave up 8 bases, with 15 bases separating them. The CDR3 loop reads CASSIKDPAGGYTF. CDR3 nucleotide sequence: TGTGCCAGTAGTATAAAGGATCCGGCAGGGGGCTACACCTTC.

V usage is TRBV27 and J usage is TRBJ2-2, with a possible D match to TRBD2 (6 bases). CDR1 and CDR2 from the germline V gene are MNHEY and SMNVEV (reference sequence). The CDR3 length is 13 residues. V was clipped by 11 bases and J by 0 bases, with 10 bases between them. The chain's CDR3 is CALGSTNTGELFF. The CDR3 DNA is TGTGCCCTCGGGAGTACGAACACCGGGGAGCTGTTTTTT.

In DNA form, the CDR3 reads TGTGCCAGCAGTGAAGTTCGTCACCTTTATAGCAATCAGCCCCAGCATTTT. It specifies CASSEVRHLYSNQPQHF. The chain has TRBV6-1 and TRBJ1-5; D is unclear. Per germline, CDR1 MNHNS and CDR2 SASEGT. Trimming cost V 1 base and J 0 bases, with 13 bases left between them. This CDR3 has 17 amino acids.

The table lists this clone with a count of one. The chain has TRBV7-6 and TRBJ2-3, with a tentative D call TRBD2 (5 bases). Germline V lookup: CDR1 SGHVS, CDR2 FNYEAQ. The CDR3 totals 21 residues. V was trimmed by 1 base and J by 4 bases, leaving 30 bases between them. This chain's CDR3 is CASSLDRILVAGRGIADTQYF. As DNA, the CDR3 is TGTGCCAGCAGCTTAGATCGTATCTTGGTAGCCGGACGGGGTATTGCAGATACGCAGTATTTT.

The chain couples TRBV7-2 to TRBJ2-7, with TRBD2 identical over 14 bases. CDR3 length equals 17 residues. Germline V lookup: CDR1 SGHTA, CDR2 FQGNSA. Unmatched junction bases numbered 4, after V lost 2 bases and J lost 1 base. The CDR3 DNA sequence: TGTGCCAGCAGCTTATGGGGACTAGCGGGAGTTTCCTACGAGCAGTACTTC. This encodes CASSLWGLAGVSYEQYF.